Following are 13 T cell receptor beta chains from one sample sequenced in a study of response to subunit inactivated influenza vaccine. Via MiXCR, TCRdb re-called the RT-PCR reads, giving one row per CDR3 protein. Of about half a million distinct CDR3 sequences in the sample, 25% were seen once. Sequencing used CD4+ T cells sorted from PBMCs, obtained around 5 days after vaccination. The receptors here all came from a man aged 50-59 years who received an inactivated influenza vaccine.

This chain uses TRBV19 with TRBJ2-3; 13 bases are shared with TRBD2. The trim removed 4 bases at V and 5 bases at J, leaving 6 bases unmatched. The CDR3 covers 16 residues. Germline V CDR1 and CDR2: LNHDA, SQIVND (reference sequence). The CDR3 region has the DNA TGTGCCAGTAGTAACGGACTAGCGGGAGCTAGAGATACGCAGTATTTT. It yields the protein CASSNGLAGARDTQYF.

Only a few counts were recorded for this clonotype. The CDR3 bases are TGTGCCAGCAGCTTAGCCCGGACAGGGCGAGAGACCCAGTACTTC. This gives the protein CASSLARTGRETQYF. J is TRBJ2-5 and V is TRBV7-2, with 8 positions matching TRBD1. The germline V gene encodes CDR1 SGHTA and CDR2 FQGNSA. J gave up 4 bases and V 0 bases, and 4 bases lay outside the gene matches. This CDR3 comprises 15 residues.

The genes are TRBV9 and TRBJ2-7, with D perhaps TRBD1 (6 bases). Germline V gives CDR1 SGDLS, CDR2 YYNGEE. This CDR3 has 14 amino acids. V lost 0 bases and J lost 5, with 12 bases in between. As DNA, the CDR3 is TGTGCCAGCAGCGTAGATCACAGGGTGGACGAGCAGTACTTC. It specifies CASSVDHRVDEQYF. Based on the CDR3 plus reference TRBV9 and TRBJ2-7, the full variable domain is DSGVTQTPKHLITATGQRVTLRCSPRSGDLSVYWYQQSLDQGLQFLIQYYNGEERAKGNILERFSAQQFPDLHSELNLSSLELGDSALYFCASSVDHRVDEQYFGPGTRLTVT.

The rearrangement uses TRBV29-1 and TRBJ1-3, with D possibly TRBD1 on 5 matching bases. The CDR3 is 11 amino acids. V lost 7 bases and J lost 8, with 12 bases in between. Germline V gene data show CDR1 as SQVTM and CDR2 as ANQGSEA. The CDR3 sequence: CSGGQGDTIYF. CDR3 sequence (DNA): TGCAGCGGAGGACAAGGAGACACCATATATTTT.

The gene calls are TRBV20-1 and TRBJ2-5, with D possibly matching TRBD2 (7 bases). V was clipped by 3 bases and J by 1 base, with 18 bases between them. CDR3 length: 16 residues. CDR1 and CDR2 (germline): DFQATT, SNEGSKA (reference sequence). In DNA, the CDR3 is TGCAGTGCTAGGGCCCTGAGCGGGGACACCCAAGAGACCCAGTACTTC. It encodes CSARALSGDTQETQYF.

This clonotype was observed a handful of times. This chain joins TRBV12-3 or TRBV12-4 and TRBJ2-1; 9 nucleotides agree with TRBD2. The CDR3 is 18 amino acids. V gave up 7 bases and J gave up 8 bases; unmatched junction bases: 21. CDR3: CASTDVLGTSPVGYEQFF. CDR3 nucleotide sequence: TGTGCCAGCACCGACGTCCTCGGGACTAGCCCCGTCGGGTATGAGCAGTTCTTC.

This chain links TRBV20-1 with TRBJ2-3; possible D gene TRBD2, 5 bases. The V and J ends lost 3 bases and 2 bases respectively, with 12 bases between them. In germline, CDR1 is DFQATT, CDR2 SNEGSKA (reference sequence). The CDR3 sequence is 14 residues long. Here the CDR3 reads CSASWASPTDTQYF. CDR3 nucleotide sequence: TGCAGTGCTAGTTGGGCTAGCCCCACAGATACGCAGTATTTT.

This clonotype was recorded at least ten times. J is TRBJ2-6 and V is TRBV6-5, with D hard to call. Germline V lookup: CDR1 MNHEY, CDR2 SVGAGI. The CDR3 length is 15 residues. Trimming took 5 bases from V and 0 from J, leaving 8 bases between them. This CDR3 reads CASSHRTSGANVLTF. As DNA, the CDR3 is TGTGCCAGCAGTCACCGGACCTCTGGGGCCAACGTCCTGACTTTC.

J is TRBJ2-7 and V is TRBV20-1; D remains unclear. Per germline, CDR1 DFQATT and CDR2 SNEGSKA (reference sequence). The CDR3 loop spans 12 amino acids. Trimming removed 3 bases at V and 2 bases at J, with 8 bases between. The CDR3 protein is CSARGLTYEQYF. CDR3 sequence (DNA): TGCAGTGCTAGGGGCCTTACCTACGAGCAGTACTTC.

This clonotype was counted only a few times. The chain uses TRBV7-8 and TRBJ2-7, with 7 positions matching TRBD1. CDR1 is SGHVS and CDR2 is FQNEAQ in the germline V gene. J lost 0 bases, V lost 4 bases, and 6 bases had no gene match. The CDR3 totals 15 residues. The CDR3 nucleotides are TGTGCCAGCAGCTCCGGACAGGTTCGCTCCTACGAGCAGTACTTC. Translation: CASSSGQVRSYEQYF.

This clonotype was counted only a few times. The chain employs TRBV28 and TRBJ2-4, with 7 bases lining up with TRBD1. The CDR3 covers 16 residues. Germline CDR1 reads MDHEN; CDR2 reads SYDVKM. The ends lost 2 bases at V and 3 bases at J; junction bases unmatched: 7. The CDR3 DNA reads TGTGCCAGCAGTTTAGACAGGGTTTTGGACAAAAACATTCAGTACTTC. This translates into CASSLDRVLDKNIQYF.

The chain uses TRBV12-3 or TRBV12-4 and TRBJ2-7; unclear D gene. The CDR3 length is 13 residues. Trimming removed 1 base from V and 2 bases from J, with 6 bases in between. Written as DNA, the CDR3 is TGTGCCAGCAGTTTAGAAAGGGCCTACGAGCAGTACTTC. Translating it yields CASSLERAYEQYF.

This clonotype was detected only a few times. This chain connects TRBV7-8 to TRBJ2-2; 9 bases match TRBD1. The CDR3 is 15 residues long. After removal of 7 bases from V and 5 bases from J, the junction contained 8 bases not matched to a gene. CDR1 SGHVS and CDR2 FQNEAQ come from the germline V gene. CDR3 sequence: CASNQGQGRTGELFF. As DNA, the CDR3 is TGTGCCAGCAACCAGGGACAGGGCAGGACCGGGGAGCTGTTTTTT. The full variable domain, in which reference TRBV7-8 and TRBJ2-2 provide the parts outside the CDR3, is GAGVSQSPRYKVAKRGQDVALRCDPISGHVSLFWYQQALGQGPEFLTYFQNEAQLDKSGLPSDRFFAERPEGSVSTLKIQRTQQEDSAVYLCASNQGQGRTGELFFGEGSRLTVL.